Included here is one T cell receptor beta chain sequence, with context. The same CDR3 also results from other DNA sequences found in this sample. The CDR3 covers 11 residues. V was clipped by 0 bases and J by 4 bases, with 1 base between them. The germline V gene encodes CDR1 SGDLS and CDR2 YYNGEE. This entry belongs to a study of shared clonotypes between healthy human individuals. A split of CD4+ cells into CD45RA+ naive and CD45RA-negative memory subsets was performed. An even split of each subset's genomic DNA across several immunoSEQ plates was performed. Sequenced by immunoSEQ multiplex PCR; TCRdb stores in-frame clones only, minus some. Of around 1,100,000 clones in the sample, roughly 80% are singletons; the top ten hold over 0.8%.

This receptor was identified in a man aged 18 to 35 in good health. Some clones in this sample may be carry-over from other donors' samples. The sequenced sample was memory CD4+ T cells from PBMCs. This sample's subset: CD45RA-negative fraction. The chain links TRBV9 to TRBJ2-5; D call uncertain. DNA for the CDR3: TGTGCCAGCAGCGTAGCAGAGACCCAGTACTTC. Amino acid sequence: CASSVAETQYF.